These 21 T cell receptor beta chains originate from one sample sequenced in a study of blood T cells in healthy people across ages. Primed by a sample-barcoded 5' primer and a J-beta primer mix, a second PCR proceeded for about 7 to 12 cycles. MiXCR was run by TCRdb on the 5' RACE reads, yielding one entry per CDR3 protein. The sample lists more than 1,400,000 distinct CDR3 sequences; roughly 40% were seen once. The sequencing input was blood. The receptors were sampled from a woman in her late teens or twenties in good health.

The rearrangement uses TRBV24-1 and TRBJ2-1, with 11 bases fitting TRBD2. The CDR3 sequence is 14 residues long. Germline V gene data show CDR1 as KGHDR and CDR2 as SFDVKD. V was pared by 7 bases and J by 10 bases, with 8 bases of the junction left unmatched. The CDR3 sequence: CATRGRTSGLEQFF. The CDR3 coding sequence is TGTGCCACCAGGGGTAGGACTAGCGGGCTCGAGCAGTTCTTC.

The V call is TRBV7-8, the J call TRBJ2-7, with D tentatively TRBD1 (5 bases). Germline CDR1 is SGHVS and CDR2 is FQNEAQ. The V end was cut by 5 bases, the J end by 4 bases, with 21 bases between. CDR3 size: 16 residues. CDR3 loop: CASSHPGPGLGYEQYF. The CDR3 bases are TGTGCCAGCAGCCACCCAGGGCCCGGGCTAGGTTACGAGCAGTACTTC.

This clonotype was observed a few times. The V gene is TRBV5-6, the J gene TRBJ2-1; maybe TRBD2 (6 bases). The CDR3 consists of 15 residues. The V gene lost 5 bases and the J gene lost 9 bases, with 21 bases spanning the gap. The V gene's germline CDR1 is SGHDT and CDR2 YYEEEE. In nucleotides, the CDR3 is TGTGCCAGCAGACACGCAGCGGAGGGGCGGGGTGAGCAGTTCTTC. Encoded protein: CASRHAAEGRGEQFF.

J is TRBJ2-2 and V is TRBV7-3; D unresolved. Trimming removed 6 bases from V and 1 base from J, with 15 bases in between. Germline values: CDR1 SGHTA, CDR2 FQGTGA. The CDR3 extends over 16 amino acids. Here the CDR3 DNA reads TGTGCCAGCAGGGAAACGAGACCTGTGAACACCGGGGAGCTGTTTTTT. This encodes CASRETRPVNTGELFF.

This chain joins TRBV20-1 and TRBJ2-7, with D perhaps TRBD2 (6 bases). V lost 1 base to trimming and J lost 7 bases, with 17 bases between them. The germline V gene encodes CDR1 DFQATT and CDR2 SNEGSKA (reference sequence). The CDR3 covers 14 residues. The CDR3 nucleotides read TGCAGTGCTAGAGTAGGAGGGCCAAGCAATGAGCAGTACTTC. This translates into CSARVGGPSNEQYF.

The chain combines TRBV3-1 with TRBJ1-2, with a tentative D call TRBD1 (6 bases). Trimming stripped 7 bases from V and 6 bases from J, with 21 bases between. Germline V gene sequence: CDR1 LGHDT, CDR2 YNNKEL (reference sequence). This CDR3 is built from 15 residues. The chain's CDR3 is CASNEAQGQPNGYTF. The CDR3, as DNA: TGTGCCAGCAACGAGGCACAGGGCCAGCCCAATGGCTACACCTTC.

The chain has TRBV3-1 and TRBJ2-1; a possible D gene is TRBD2 (5 bases). Between the trimmed V and J ends, which lost 1 base and 7 bases, there was a span of 14 bases. The CDR3 runs 15 residues. The germline V gene encodes CDR1 LGHDT and CDR2 YNNKEL (reference sequence). The CDR3 sequence is CASSQGSEGANEQFF. In DNA form, the CDR3 reads TGTGCCAGCAGCCAAGGGAGCGAGGGCGCTAATGAGCAGTTCTTC.

The chain couples TRBV28 to TRBJ2-7; weak D call: TRBD2 (6 bases). The J call is doubtful: the DNA matches TRBJ2-5 better. The V gene's germline CDR1 is MDHEN and CDR2 SYDVKM. This CDR3 is built from 16 residues. CDR3 in amino acids: CASSFSGTTRGETQYF. In DNA, the CDR3 is TGTGCCAGCAGTTTTTCGGGCACCACCCGGGGGGAGACCCAGTACTTC.

V usage is TRBV28 and J usage is TRBJ1-6; D might be TRBD1 (5 bases). The ends were cut back, 6 bases at V and 16 bases at J, with 19 bases in the middle. The CDR3 is 13 residues long. Germline loops: CDR1 MDHEN, CDR2 SYDVKM. CDR3 residues: CASSRRGSTLLHF. The CDR3 bases are TGTGCCAGCAGCCGACGGGGGTCGACTCTACTCCACTTT. The full variable domain, in which reference TRBV28 and TRBJ1-6 provide the parts outside the CDR3, is DVKVTQSSRYLVKRTGEKVFLECVQDMDHENMFWYRQDPGLGLRLIYFSYDVKMKEKGDIPEGYSVSREKKERFSLILESASTNQTSMYLCASSRRGSTLLHFGNGTRLTVT.

The V gene is TRBV27, the J gene TRBJ1-2; D is unclear. The CDR3 has 14 residues. V lost 3 bases and J 4 bases, leaving 12 bases between the germline ends. Germline V gene sequence: CDR1 MNHEY, CDR2 SMNVEV (reference sequence). In DNA, the CDR3 is TGTGCCAGCAGTTTGCGAGACGGCATCTATGGCTACACCTTC. The encoded protein is CASSLRDGIYGYTF.

This clonotype was detected only a few times. The chain links TRBV15 to TRBJ1-1, with D maybe TRBD1 (5 bases). Germline CDR1 reads LNHNV; CDR2 reads YYDKDF (reference sequence). Trimming removed 5 bases from V and 3 bases from J, with 13 bases in between. The CDR3 consists of 14 residues. In nucleotides, the CDR3 is TGTGCCACCAGCCCCTGGGGGGTTTACACTGAAGCTTTCTTT. It specifies CATSPWGVYTEAFF.

This chain joins TRBV24-1 and TRBJ1-2; no clear D gene. Germline CDR1 is KGHDR and CDR2 is SFDVKD. V lost 3 bases to trimming and J lost 7 bases, with 8 bases between them. The CDR3 extends over 12 amino acids. The CDR3 loop is CATSDRVGGYTF. CDR3 DNA: TGTGCCACCAGTGATCGGGTAGGTGGCTACACCTTC.

This clonotype was recorded many times. J is TRBJ2-7 and V is TRBV29-1; D remains ambiguous. The germline V gene has CDR1 SQVTM and CDR2 ANQGSEA. The CDR3 consists of 12 residues. The ends were cut back, 7 bases at V and 1 base at J, with 11 bases in the middle. CDR3 in DNA: TGCAGCGCCGCATCTGGATCCTACGAGCAGTACTTC. It translates to CSAASGSYEQYF.

The CDR3 region has the DNA TGTGCCAGCAGCCCCTCCCCGGAGAACGAGCAGTACTTC. It translates to CASSPSPENEQYF. The rearrangement joins TRBV14 to TRBJ2-4; the D is unclear. The J call is doubtful: the DNA matches TRBJ2-7 better. Germline V CDR1 and CDR2: SGHDN, FVKESK. The CDR3 sequence is 13 residues long.

J is TRBJ1-2 and V is TRBV29-1; D remains ambiguous. CDR1 and CDR2 from the germline V gene are SQVTM and ANQGSEA. The CDR3 loop spans 12 amino acids. Trimming shortened V by 5 bases and J by 2 bases, and 9 bases separated the two germline ends. The CDR3 DNA sequence: TGCAGCGTTCGGGTTGGAAACTATGGCTACACCTTC. Encoded protein: CSVRVGNYGYTF.

This chain uses TRBV21-1 with TRBJ1-5. TRBV21-1 is termed a pseudogene. This CDR3 is built from 14 residues. CDR3 region: CASSISAGNQPQHF. The CDR3 DNA sequence: TGTGCCAGCAGCATTTCGGCAGGCAATCAGCCCCAGCATTTT.

J is TRBJ2-1 and V is TRBV20-1, with TRBD2 matching 11 bases. This CDR3 is built from 20 residues. Germline CDR1 is DFQATT and CDR2 is SNEGSKA (reference sequence). The V and J ends lost 0 bases and 1 base, in that order; junction bases with no gene match: 14. The CDR3 DNA reads as TGCAGTGCTAGAGATCAGGCTGGGCTAGCGGGAGGAAGGTCCTACAATGAGCAGTTCTTC. Amino acid sequence: CSARDQAGLAGGRSYNEQFF.

This clonotype was counted once. This chain links TRBV23-1 with TRBJ2-3, with no clear D. TRBV23-1 is known as an ORF, though its function is uncertain. V was shortened by 2 bases and J by 1 base, with 7 bases between the two germline ends. The CDR3 sequence is 14 residues long. CDR3: CASSQKVRTDTQYF. CDR3 nucleotides: TGCGCCAGCAGTCAAAAGGTCCGCACAGATACGCAGTATTTT.

V is TRBV20-1 and J is TRBJ2-5; a weak D match, TRBD2 (6 bases). Germline assignment: CDR1 DFQATT and CDR2 SNEGSKA (reference sequence). CDR3 length equals 13 residues. The V end lost 3 bases, the J end lost 11 bases, and 19 bases lay between the germline ends. As DNA, the CDR3 is TGCAGTGCTAGCGGGAGCCGGTCGGATGAGCAGTACTTC. Protein product: CSASGSRSDEQYF.

In this sample, this clonotype turned up a few times. The gene calls are TRBV29-1 and TRBJ2-4; D might be TRBD1 or TRBD2, each matching 5 bases. This CDR3 region has 13 residues. Germline loops: CDR1 SQVTM, CDR2 ANQGSEA. The V gene lost 6 bases and the J gene lost 6 bases, with 15 bases spanning the gap. In nucleotides, the CDR3 is TGCAGCGTCCTGACGGGGACCACAAACATTCAGTACTTC. Its translation: CSVLTGTTNIQYF. Drawing the rest from reference TRBV29-1 and TRBJ2-4, the complete variable domain is SAVISQKPSRDICQRGTSLTIQCQVDSQVTMMFWYRQQPGQSLTLIATANQGSEATYESGFVIDKFPISRPNLTFSTLTVSNMSPEDSSIYLCSVLTGTTNIQYFGAGTRLSVL.

V is TRBV6-5 and J is TRBJ1-1, with TRBD1 as a possible D gene (6 bases). CDR3 length: 15 amino acids. The germline V and J ends were trimmed by 0 bases and 3 bases, with 11 bases remaining between them. Germline V gene sequence: CDR1 MNHEY, CDR2 SVGAGI. CDR3 region: CASSYSYRVDTEAFF. CDR3 in DNA: TGTGCCAGCAGTTACTCGTACAGGGTGGACACTGAAGCTTTCTTT.